A selection of T cell receptor beta chains follows, all from one sample in a study of blood T cell repertoires in COVID-19. Sequencing used immunoSEQ multiplex PCR; TCRdb keeps in-frame clones, though not all of them. Of about 250,000 clones in the sample, 85% to 90% are singletons; the top ten hold about 1%. The sequencing input was peripheral blood. Source of these receptors: a woman aged 40 to 50 who had recovered from COVID-19. Each CDR3 is given with its conserved first and last residue. The D gene is left open where the match is weak. Where a row states a size, it is once, few, many or the class of an expanded clone; other rows omit it.

j_call v_call d_call clone_size cdr3_aa cdr3_nt
TRBJ2-1 TRBV30 . . CAWSRGFDNEQFF TGTGCCTGGAGCAGGGGATTCGACAATGAGCAGTTCTTC
TRBJ2-1 TRBV11-2 . . CASSLTPTGNEQFF TGTGCCAGCAGCCTAACTCCCACGGGCAATGAGCAGTTCTTC
TRBJ1-4 TRBV18 TRBD1 . CASSPNRGLGEKLFF TGTGCCAGCTCACCAAACAGGGGGCTTGGTGAAAAACTGTTTTTT
TRBJ2-7 TRBV6-6 . . CASSYARRVSYEQYF TGTGCCAGCAGTTACGCGCGGAGGGTTTCCTACGAGCAGTACTTC
TRBJ2-5 TRBV5-5 TRBD2 . CASSLEALAGPGETQYF TGTGCCAGCAGCCTGGAGGCACTAGCGGGACCGGGGGAGACCCAGTACTTC
TRBJ2-5 TRBV18 . few CASSPVWPAQETQYF TGTGCCAGCTCACCGGTTTGGCCCGCCCAAGAGACCCAGTACTTC
TRBJ2-5 TRBV5-1 . . CASSPMGRETQYF TGCGCCAGCAGCCCCATGGGGCGGGAGACCCAGTACTTC
TRBJ1-5 TRBV6-5 TRBD1 . CASAAGQGSNQPQHF TGTGCCAGCGCAGCGGGACAGGGGTCCAATCAGCCCCAGCATTTT
TRBJ2-2 TRBV3-1/TRBV3-2 . . CASKAHGQGLTGELFF TGTGCCAGCAAAGCCCACGGTCAGGGCCTCACCGGGGAGCTGTTTTTT
TRBJ1-1 TRBV29-1 . . CSVEFVWAAFF TGCAGCGTTGAATTTGTCTGGGCGGCTTTCTTT
TRBJ1-2 TRBV30 . few CAWSARSLLANYGYTF TGTGCCTGGAGTGCTCGGTCTCTCTTAGCTAACTATGGCTACACCTTC
TRBJ2-3 TRBV21-1 . few CASSKAPGQATDTQYF TGTGCCAGCAGCAAAGCGCCGGGACAGGCTACAGATACGCAGTATTTT
TRBJ2-2 TRBV7-2 . . CASSLLSTGELFF TGTGCCAGCAGCCTTCTGTCCACCGGGGAGCTGTTTTTT
TRBJ2-5 TRBV5-1 TRBD1 . CASSPRTGGPQETQYF TGCGCCAGCAGCCCTCGGACAGGGGGGCCCCAAGAGACCCAGTACTTC
TRBJ2-7 TRBV9 TRBD1 . CASSVGTGDPTLLYEQYF TGTGCCAGCAGCGTAGGGACAGGGGACCCGACCCTCCTCTACGAGCAGTACTTC
TRBJ2-3 TRBV7-2 . . CASSSTHGGRTDTQYF TGTGCCAGCAGCTCTACCCACGGGGGTCGAACAGATACGCAGTATTTT